This T cell receptor (beta chain) was captured in a study of blood T cell repertoires in COVID-19. J lost 3 bases, V lost 6 bases, and 7 bases had no gene match. CDR3 length equals 16 residues. The germline V gene has CDR1 MNHEY and CDR2 SMNVEV (reference sequence). The assay was immunoSEQ multiplex PCR, and TCRdb's table has in-frame clones only and misses some. In the table there are approximately 380,000 clones, approximately 81% of which are singletons. This clonotype originated in a woman aged 18-29 years with acute or convalescent COVID-19. The gene calls are TRBV27 and TRBJ2-3; 12 nucleotides agree with TRBD2. The sample taken for sequencing was peripheral blood. CDR3 amino acids: CASSRLAGGPTDTQYF. For the CDR3, the DNA is TGTGCCAGCAGCCGGCTAGCGGGAGGGCCGACAGATACGCAGTATTTT.